This T cell receptor beta chain originates from a study of shared clonotypes between healthy human individuals. Notes on this clone: Its antigen is currently unknown.

Trimming took 2 bases from V and 0 from J, leaving 13 bases between them. The germline V gene encodes CDR1 SGHRS and CDR2 YFSETQ. CDR3 size: 16 residues. Findings of the study overall: Clonotype sharing among the donors was expected to vary with sequencing depth. Naive subsets, compared against memory subsets, generally had larger estimated richness values. Several donors showed sharing of 4.5% to 6% of naive CD4 clonotypes.

Sequencing was at deep level. The method was immunoSEQ multiplex PCR; TCRdb's version includes in-frame clones alone and lacks a portion of them. Of more than 2 million clones in the sample, roughly 94% are singletons; the top ten hold about 0.13%. Sequenced material: naive CD4+ T cells sorted from blood. Subset of the sample: CD45RA+ positively selected. V is TRBV5-1 and J is TRBJ2-3; tentatively, D is TRBD1 or TRBD2 (5 bases each). The receptor's source is a man aged 18 to 30 in good health. Written as DNA, the CDR3 is TGCGCCAGCAGCTTCGGGGCCAGCCAGAGCACAGATACGCAGTATTTT. Protein sequence: CASSFGASQSTDTQYF.